This TCR beta chain was identified in a study of CD8 T cells in acute hepatitis C reinfection (TCRdb year 2021). Regarding the complete study: The study profiled the TCRbeta repertoire of CD8+ T cells specific for the HCV NS3-1073 epitope during acute infection and after viral clearance. A handful of spontaneous resolvers contributed paired acute and follow-up samples.

The sample's time point label, decoded: naive CD8 control sorted from an acute-time-point sample. Enrolled in the Montreal Hepatitis C Cohort (HEPCO) in Canada, the donors were people who inject drugs, and these donors were followed every 3 months. Acute primary HCV infection was defined as a positive HCV RNA or antibody test that came after a negative test within the prior 24 weeks. CD3, CD8 and CD45RO antibodies were used for surface staining, and dead cells were excluded with an aqua fixable dye. The cohort comprised fewer than 10 spontaneous resolvers, defined by HCV RNA clearance within 24 weeks. Negative selection by means of the MACS CD8+ T cell Isolation Kit yielded CD8+ T cells from peripheral blood mononuclear cells recovered from cryopreservation by thawing. A BD FACSAria II cell sorter was used to sort the cells. The germline V gene specifies KGHSY as CDR1 and FQNENV as CDR2. V loses 2 bases, J loses 8 bases, and the germline ends lie 12 bases apart. Including cysteine and phenylalanine, the CDR3 has 13 amino acids. CDR3 DNA is the only sequence kept; it has 39 bases, read in frame from the first base.

This clone was counted a few times. The target of this receptor is not known. The input lacks base qualities; no much larger clone sits a single base away. What the work shows at the level of the full study, not this receptor alone: CDR3 sequences shared with other epitopes were rare, and differing sequencing approaches may have limited exact matching. NS3-1073 specific repertoires were highly diverse, with no significant diversity differences between acute resolver, follow-up resolver and acute chronic samples. TRBV04 and TRBV06 gene families were preferentially used in all groups, and this usage was not explained by overrepresentation in the naive pool. No follow-up repertoires were available for chronically infected subjects, since NS3-1073 specific cells were too rare to be sorted. Because bulk sequencing covered only the TCRbeta chain, the alphabeta pairing of public clonotypes could not be determined. Regardless of outcome, more than 10 public clonotypes were found, and one public clonotype used V04-02/J02-02.

Genomic DNA was extracted from FACS-sorted cells, and TCRbeta chains were sequenced through the commercial immunoSEQ service. The authors processed their data as follows. ImmunoSEQ Analyzer software v3.0 and R v3.5.1 were the tools used to analyze the repertoire data. Only productive rearrangements were analyzed, because sequences with stop codons or out-of-frame rearrangements were removed. The sequencing provider supplied the metrics for Simpson diversity, Shannon entropy, CDR3 length and nucleotide addition. Clonotypes were grouped by frequency into dominant, sub-dominant, low or lowest abundance categories, and clonotypes below 0.1% were left out of most analyses. A CDR3 amino acid clonotype was called public when found in at least two subjects at a cumulative frequency of at least 0.5%. TCRdb re-hosts the immuneACCESS table, in-frame sequences only. Its copies lack some clones; in the studies checked, an unresolved V gene accounts for under half of them, and the cause for the rest is not known. V and J calls and clone size are those listed in that table; D and trimming were worked out from the DNA. The sample has fewer than 40,000 clones on record, roughly 85% of them singletons. Approximately 9.9% of the sample rests with the top ten.

The rearranged chain carries TRBV16 and TRBJ1-2; perhaps TRBD1 is the D gene, with 5 bases matching. This clonotype originated in a woman under 30 who spontaneously cleared hepatitis C infection. The sample comprised naive CD8+ T cells from PBMCs. The cell subset or site label, as the study defines it: sorted total naive CD45RO-negative CD8+ T cells. Read as DNA, the sequence is TGTGCCAGCAGCCAAGACAGCCCAGGGGGCTACACCTTC. This codes for CASSQDSPGGYTF.